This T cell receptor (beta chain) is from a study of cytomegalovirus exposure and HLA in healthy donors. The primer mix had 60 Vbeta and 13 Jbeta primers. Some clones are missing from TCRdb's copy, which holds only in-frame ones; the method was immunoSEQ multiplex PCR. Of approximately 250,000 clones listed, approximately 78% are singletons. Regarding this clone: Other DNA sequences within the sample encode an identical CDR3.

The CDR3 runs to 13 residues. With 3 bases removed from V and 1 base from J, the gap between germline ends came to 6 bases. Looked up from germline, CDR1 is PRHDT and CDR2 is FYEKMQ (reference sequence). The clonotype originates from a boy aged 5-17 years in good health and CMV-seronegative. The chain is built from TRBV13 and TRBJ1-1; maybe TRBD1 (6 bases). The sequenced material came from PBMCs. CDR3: CASSLDRNTEAFF. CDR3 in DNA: TGTGCCAGCAGCTTGGACAGGAACACTGAAGCTTTCTTT.